The 28 T cell receptor beta chains reported below all come from one sample, sequenced in a study of T cells in Graves' hyperthyroidism and ophthalmopathy. Amplified regions were TCR beta CDR3 sequences from RNA transcripts. TCR CDR3 regions were first amplified by RT-PCR with HTBI primers. TCRdb independently ran MiXCR on the multiplex PCR reads; one entry per CDR3 protein. Of 660,000 or so distinct CDR3 sequences listed, less than 25% are singletons. The sequenced sample was blood. These receptor sequences come from a young man with Graves' ophthalmopathy.

Remarks on this clonotype: A much larger clone lies a single base off, so this may be a read error. V and J are TRBV5-1 and TRBJ2-7, with D uncertain. The CDR3 covers 12 residues. Germline assignment: CDR1 SGHRS and CDR2 YFSETQ. CDR3 nucleotides: TGTGCCAGCAGCTTGATGACCTACGAGCAGTACTTC. It encodes CASSLMTYEQYF.

The chain links TRBV5-1 to TRBJ1-1; weak D call: TRBD1 (5 bases). This CDR3 spans 16 amino acids. Germline CDR1 is SGHRS and CDR2 is YFSETQ. Trimming took off 0 bases at V and 2 bases at J, with 14 bases between the two ends. This CDR3 reads CASSLAGVRGNTEAFF. The CDR3 nucleotides are TGCGCCAGCAGCTTGGCTGGGGTTCGGGGCAACACTGAAGCTTTCTTT.

The V and J genes are TRBV19 and TRBJ2-7, with 8 bases fitting TRBD1. The V gene's germline CDR1 is LNHDA and CDR2 SQIVND (reference sequence). The length of the CDR3 is 16 residues. V lost 1 base to trimming and J lost 2 bases; unmatched junction nucleotides: 7. The CDR3 DNA reads TGTGCCAGTAGTATAGGAAACTGGGACAGGACCTACGAGCAGTACTTC. Its translation: CASSIGNWDRTYEQYF.

This clonotype was observed a few times. The chain has TRBV7-9 and TRBJ2-2; no clear D gene. V dropped 6 bases and J dropped 1 base, with 12 bases sitting between them. CDR3 size: 15 residues. The germline V gene encodes CDR1 SEHNR and CDR2 FQNEAQ (reference sequence). CDR3 amino acids: CASRRDSRNTGELFF. The CDR3 bases are TGTGCCAGCAGGCGCGATTCGAGGAACACCGGGGAGCTGTTTTTT.

The chain links TRBV7-2 to TRBJ2-5; 8 positions agree with TRBD2. Germline V gene lookup returns CDR1 SGHTA and CDR2 FQGNSA. Trimming took 0 bases from V and 6 from J; bases not matched to a gene: 3. This CDR3 comprises 14 residues. The CDR3 DNA reads as TGTGCCAGCAGCTTAGCAGCGGGAGAACAGACCCAGTACTTC. It yields the protein CASSLAAGEQTQYF.

This clonotype has just a few counts. The chain combines TRBV15 with TRBJ1-5, with TRBD1 matching 8 bases. CDR1 is LNHNV and CDR2 is YYDKDF in the germline V gene (reference sequence). After removal of 0 bases from V and 6 bases from J, the junction contained 4 bases not matched to a gene. CDR3 length: 15 residues. DNA of the CDR3: TGTGCCACCAGCAGAGAGCCAGGGGGCGTTCAGCCCCAGCATTTT. The encoded protein is CATSREPGGVQPQHF.

This clonotype was seen more than once but under ten times. This chain connects TRBV27 to TRBJ2-7, with D possibly being TRBD2 (5 bases). This CDR3 region has 14 residues. V dropped 2 bases and J dropped 3 bases, with 11 bases sitting between them. The germline gives CDR1 MNHEY, CDR2 SMNVEV (reference sequence). The CDR3 sequence is CASSLHAGGYEQYF. The CDR3 DNA reads as TGTGCCAGCAGTTTACACGCAGGAGGCTACGAGCAGTACTTC.

The chain employs TRBV10-3 and TRBJ1-5; D not resolved. The V gene's germline CDR1 is ENHRY and CDR2 SYGVKD. The CDR3 runs 13 residues. V lost 8 bases and J lost 5, with 13 bases in between. The CDR3 loop is CAIARAWDQPQHF. The CDR3 nucleotides read TGTGCCATCGCCAGAGCATGGGATCAGCCCCAGCATTTT.

This clonotype occurred a few times. The chain employs TRBV28 and TRBJ2-5; unclear D gene. Germline V CDR1 and CDR2: MDHEN, SYDVKM. The V and J ends lost 9 bases and 4 bases respectively, with 15 bases between them. This CDR3 has 13 amino acids. The CDR3 loop is CASRAAARETQYF. The DNA for the CDR3 is TGTGCCAGTCGCGCCGCAGCCAGAGAGACCCAGTACTTC.

The chain recombines TRBV4-3 with TRBJ1-4; 10 bases fit TRBD1. The V gene's germline CDR1 is LGHNA and CDR2 YSLEER. This CDR3 contains 19 residues. Unmatched junction bases numbered 16, after V lost 1 base and J lost 8 bases. This CDR3 reads CASSQGPAGTGDQGEKLFF. The CDR3 DNA follows: TGCGCCAGCAGCCAAGGTCCTGCGGGGACAGGGGATCAAGGAGAAAAACTGTTTTTT.

This chain links TRBV29-1 with TRBJ2-3, with D unresolved. This CDR3 spans 14 amino acids. The germline gives CDR1 SQVTM, CDR2 ANQGSEA. Between the trimmed V and J ends, which lost 2 bases and 2 bases, there was a span of 11 bases. The CDR3 DNA reads TGCAGCGTTGAATTGAGGCAGTCCACAGATACGCAGTATTTT. Protein sequence: CSVELRQSTDTQYF.

This chain connects TRBV4-3 to TRBJ2-3; a weak D match, TRBD2 (6 bases). Germline-derived CDR1 and CDR2 are LGHNA and YSLEER. The CDR3 consists of 14 residues. Trimming cost V 6 bases and J 1 base, with 11 bases left between them. This chain's CDR3 is CASRVAVGTDTQYF. The CDR3 DNA reads as TGCGCCAGCAGGGTAGCGGTGGGCACAGATACGCAGTATTTT.

The rearrangement uses TRBV28 and TRBJ2-3, with D possibly TRBD2 on 6 matching bases. The CDR3 length is 13 residues. The V gene's germline CDR1 is MDHEN and CDR2 SYDVKM. V shed 7 bases and J shed 4 bases, with 12 bases lying between them. The DNA of the CDR3 is TGTGCCAGCAAAAGTGGAGGGGCAGATACGCAGTATTTT. This codes for CASKSGGADTQYF.

This clonotype was detected once. This chain uses TRBV11-1 with TRBJ2-5, with D perhaps matching TRBD1 (6 bases). V gave up 6 bases and J gave up 7 bases, with 18 bases separating them. This CDR3 has 14 residues. The V gene's germline CDR1 is SGHAT and CDR2 FQDESV (reference sequence). The CDR3 DNA reads as TGTGCCAGCAGTCGGGACACCTCCGCGCGGACCCAGTACTTC. Its translation: CASSRDTSARTQYF.

This clonotype was counted only a few times. This chain joins TRBV15 and TRBJ1-1; 9 positions match TRBD1. CDR3 size: 14 residues. The germline gives CDR1 LNHNV, CDR2 YYDKDF (reference sequence). V was clipped by 0 bases and J by 4 bases; unmatched bases: 0. The CDR3 loop reads CATSREGQGTEAFF. The CDR3 DNA follows: TGTGCCACCAGCAGAGAGGGACAGGGCACTGAAGCTTTCTTT.

Details on this clonotype: A much bigger clone sits one base away, suggesting this may be a read error. J is TRBJ2-7 and V is TRBV20-1; D is undetermined. This CDR3 comprises 13 residues. V lost 2 bases to trimming and J lost 3 bases, with 11 bases between them. Germline CDR1 is DFQATT and CDR2 is SNEGSKA (reference sequence). CDR3 DNA sequence: TGCAGTGCTAGAACGCTTGATGGCTACGAGCAGTACTTC. The encoded protein is CSARTLDGYEQYF.

This clonotype has a count of ten or more. The V call is TRBV7-9, the J call TRBJ2-3, with D uncertain. This CDR3 comprises 12 residues. Germline V CDR1 and CDR2: SEHNR, FQNEAQ (reference sequence). V was shortened by 7 bases and J by 6 bases, with 11 bases between the two germline ends. CDR3 amino acids: CASTPTSDTQYF. The CDR3 region has the DNA TGTGCCAGCACCCCAACGTCTGATACGCAGTATTTT. Full variable domain (remainder filled in from reference TRBV7-9 and TRBJ2-3): DTGVSQNPRHKITKRGQNVTFRCDPISEHNRLYWYRQTLGQGPEFLTYFQNEAQLEKSRLLSDRFSAERPKGSFSTLEIQRTEQGDSAMYLCASTPTSDTQYFGPGTRLTVL.

Note on this clonotype: A read error is possible here, since a much larger clone lies one base away. The chain couples TRBV24-1 to TRBJ2-7; D is undetermined. Trimming removed 4 bases at V and 0 bases at J, with 6 bases between. Germline lookup yields CDR1 KGHDR and CDR2 SFDVKD. The CDR3 consists of 13 residues. The CDR3 here is CATSDGGSYEQYF. In nucleotides, the CDR3 is TGTGCCACCAGTGACGGCGGCTCCTACGAGCAGTACTTC.

V gene TRBV6-6 combines with J gene TRBJ2-7; 11 bases agree with TRBD2. The length of the CDR3 is 15 residues. V lost 0 bases and J lost 3; bases outside the gene matches: 1. The germline V gene has CDR1 MNHNY and CDR2 SVGAGI (reference sequence). CDR3 loop: CASSYSTSGIYEQYF. CDR3 bases: TGTGCCAGCAGTTACTCGACTAGCGGGATCTACGAGCAGTACTTC.

The CDR3 protein is CASSSPGGRGYTF. In DNA form, the CDR3 reads TGTGCCAGCAGTTCGCCGGGTGGCCGGGGCTACACCTTC. The chain uses TRBV27 and TRBJ1-2; no definite D call. Deletions cut 4 bases from V and 8 bases from J, with 14 bases between. The germline CDR1 and CDR2 sequences are MNHEY and SMNVEV (reference sequence). This CDR3 comprises 13 residues.

This clonotype was seen ten or more times. This rearrangement joins TRBV28 to TRBJ2-7; the match to TRBD1 covers 7 bases. This CDR3 is built from 15 residues. Germline CDR1 is MDHEN and CDR2 is SYDVKM. The junction had 6 bases not matched to a gene; V was cut back by 2 bases and J by 2 bases. In DNA, the CDR3 is TGTGCCAGCAGTTTAATCACAGGGGTACCCTACGAGCAGTACTTC. It codes for CASSLITGVPYEQYF.

The chain couples TRBV3-1 to TRBJ2-6; D not certain. Deletions cut 4 bases from V and 1 base from J, with 8 bases between. The germline gives CDR1 LGHDT, CDR2 YNNKEL (reference sequence). This CDR3 has 15 amino acids. The CDR3 sequence is CASSRITSGANVLTF. CDR3 nucleotide sequence: TGTGCCAGCAGCCGGATCACTTCTGGGGCCAACGTCCTGACTTTC.

The rearrangement uses TRBV11-2 and TRBJ2-7; 14 nucleotides align to TRBD2. This CDR3 contains 18 residues. After removal of 0 bases from V and 3 bases from J, the junction contained 7 bases not matched to a gene. The germline V gene encodes CDR1 SGHAT and CDR2 FQNNGV. CDR3 loop: CASSLEGSGLAGVYEQYF. The DNA of the CDR3 is TGTGCCAGCAGCTTAGAAGGATCGGGACTAGCGGGAGTCTACGAGCAGTACTTC.

About this clonotype: A much larger clone differs from this one at a single base, so this may be a read error. The rearrangement uses TRBV20-1 and TRBJ1-5; D may be TRBD1 (6 bases). CDR3 length: 15 amino acids. Germline CDR1 is DFQATT and CDR2 is SNEGSKA (reference sequence). CDR3 region: CGAEDSEGSNQPQHF. DNA for the CDR3: TGCGGTGCAGAGGACAGTGAGGGCAGCAATCAGCCCCAGCATTTT.

This clonotype was seen more than once but under ten times. V usage is TRBV6-2 or TRBV6-3 and J usage is TRBJ2-5, with 8 bases aligning to TRBD2. The V and J ends lost 6 bases and 5 bases, in that order; junction bases with no gene match: 8. The CDR3 contains 14 residues. Germline assignment: CDR1 MNHEY and CDR2 SVGEGT. The CDR3 loop is CASSSPAGVETQYF. CDR3 in DNA: TGTGCCAGCAGCTCTCCAGCGGGAGTGGAGACCCAGTACTTC.

This clonotype occurred many times. The gene calls are TRBV11-1 and TRBJ2-7; TRBD2 matches at 11 bases. V lost 5 bases to trimming and J lost 4 bases; unmatched junction nucleotides: 7. The CDR3 contains 15 residues. Germline V gene data show CDR1 as SGHAT and CDR2 as FQDESV (reference sequence). The CDR3 coding sequence is TGTGCCAGCAGCCGTACTAGCGGGAGCGGGTACGAGCAGTACTTC. Amino acid sequence: CASSRTSGSGYEQYF.

The gene calls are TRBV5-5 and TRBJ2-7; no clear D gene. The CDR3 is 17 amino acids. Trimming took 0 bases from V and 3 from J, leaving 19 bases between them. CDR1 is SGHKS and CDR2 is YYEKEE in the germline V gene (reference sequence). The CDR3 DNA is TGTGCCAGCAGCTTGGGGCCCTCTAATAGATACGACTACGAGCAGTACTTC. Protein product: CASSLGPSNRYDYEQYF. The full variable domain, with the rest looked up from reference TRBV5-5 and TRBJ2-7, is DAGVTQSPTHLIKTRGQQVTLRCSPISGHKSVSWYQQVLGQGPQFIFQYYEKEERGRGNFPDRFSARQFPNYSSELNVNALLLGDSALYLCASSLGPSNRYDYEQYFGPGTRLTVT.

CDR3 sequence reads: CATALRDYEQYF. The CDR3, as DNA: TGTGCCACCGCCCTGCGGGACTACGAGCAGTACTTC. The chain joins TRBV10-3 to TRBJ2-7; weak D call: TRBD2 (6 bases). The CDR3 loop spans 12 amino acids. V lost 10 bases and J 3 bases, leaving 13 bases between the germline ends. Germline lookup yields CDR1 ENHRY and CDR2 SYGVKD.